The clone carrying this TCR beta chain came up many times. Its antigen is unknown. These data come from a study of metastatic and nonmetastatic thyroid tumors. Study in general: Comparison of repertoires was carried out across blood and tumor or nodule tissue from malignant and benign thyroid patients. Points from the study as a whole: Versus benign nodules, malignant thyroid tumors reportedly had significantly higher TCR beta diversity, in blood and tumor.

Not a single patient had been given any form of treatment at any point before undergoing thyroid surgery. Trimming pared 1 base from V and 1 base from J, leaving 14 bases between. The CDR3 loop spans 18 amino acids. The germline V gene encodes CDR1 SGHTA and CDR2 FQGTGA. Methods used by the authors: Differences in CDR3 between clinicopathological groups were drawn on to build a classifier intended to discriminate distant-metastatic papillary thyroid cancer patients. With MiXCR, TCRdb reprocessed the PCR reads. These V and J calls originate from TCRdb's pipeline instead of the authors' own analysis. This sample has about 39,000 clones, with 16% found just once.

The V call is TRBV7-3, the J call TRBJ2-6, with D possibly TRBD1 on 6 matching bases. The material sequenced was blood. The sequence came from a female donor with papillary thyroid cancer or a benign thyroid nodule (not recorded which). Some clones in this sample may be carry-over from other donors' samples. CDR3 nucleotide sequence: TGTGCCAGCAGCTTAAGGGGGCCTGTAGGGTCTGGGGCCAACGTCCTGACTTTC. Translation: CASSLRGPVGSGANVLTF.